The 8 T cell receptor beta chains reported below all come from one sample, sequenced in a study of glioma-infiltrating T cells after dendritic cell vaccination. Produced via immunoSEQ multiplex PCR; TCRdb's table is partial and in-frame only. The data show around 100,000 clones, 75% to 90% seen once. Described time point: after dendritic cell vaccination, including at tumor progression/relapse. This material consisted of blood, taken after dendritic cell vaccination. Receptors originate from a human donor with glioblastoma.

The V gene is TRBV9, the J gene TRBJ1-2; 9 bases align to TRBD1. The V gene's germline CDR1 is SGDLS and CDR2 YYNGEE. J was trimmed by 4 bases and V by 4 bases; bases with no gene match: 8. CDR3 length equals 15 residues. CDR3 in amino acids: CASSPRDRVSYGYTF. The CDR3 DNA reads TGTGCCAGCAGCCCCCGGGACAGGGTTAGCTATGGCTACACCTTC.

This clone has a handful of counts. The chain links TRBV5-1 to TRBJ2-5, with a tentative D call TRBD2 (5 bases). The CDR3 is made up of 14 amino acids. From germline, CDR1 is SGHRS and CDR2 YFSETQ. Trimming took off 2 bases at V and 2 bases at J, with 10 bases between the two ends. The CDR3 region is CASSFEGLQETQYF. As DNA, the CDR3 is TGCGCCAGCAGCTTCGAAGGACTTCAAGAGACCCAGTACTTC.

The V call is TRBV5-6, the J call TRBJ1-1; the D is unclear. The germline V and J ends were trimmed by 0 bases and 6 bases, with 9 bases remaining between them. This CDR3 is built from 13 residues. Looked up from germline, CDR1 is SGHDT and CDR2 is YYEEEE. The CDR3 region is CASSLERRAEAFF. CDR3 in DNA: TGTGCCAGCAGCTTGGAGAGGAGAGCTGAAGCTTTCTTT. The whole variable domain, filled in from reference TRBV5-6 and TRBJ1-1, reads DAGVTQSPTHLIKTRGQQVTLRCSPKSGHDTVSWYQQALGQGPQFIFQYYEEEERQRGNFPDRFSGHQFPNYSSELNVNALLLGDSALYLCASSLERRAEAFFGQGTRLTVV.

The V gene is TRBV6-5, the J gene TRBJ2-2, with a weak D call TRBD1 (6 bases). V lost 7 bases and J lost 4, with 10 bases in between. The CDR3 covers 13 residues. Germline V CDR1 and CDR2: MNHEY, SVGAGI. The CDR3 DNA follows: TGTGCCAGCACACAGGGCGGCACCGGGGAGCTGTTTTTT. Translated, it gives CASTQGGTGELFF.

The chain links TRBV6-1 to TRBJ1-1; D uncertain. Per the germline V gene, CDR1 is MNHNS and CDR2 is SASEGT. V lost 0 bases, J lost 7 bases, and 15 bases lay in between. The CDR3 runs 15 residues. CDR3 in DNA: TGTGCCAGCAGTGAAGCGCTTTTCCCATCAGGTGAAGCTTTCTTT. This translates into CASSEALFPSGEAFF.

V is TRBV7-8 and J is TRBJ2-7; 7 bases map to TRBD1. CDR1 is SGHVS and CDR2 is FQNEAQ in the germline V gene. The CDR3 is made up of 14 amino acids. With 3 bases clipped from V and 3 bases from J, the junction kept 5 bases outside the gene matches. CDR3 residues: CASSLMTGIYEQYF. The CDR3 region has the DNA TGTGCCAGCAGCTTGATGACAGGGATCTACGAGCAGTACTTC.

This clone was found once. The chain is built from TRBV11-2 and TRBJ1-1; D may be TRBD1 (6 bases). Germline CDR1 reads SGHAT; CDR2 reads FQNNGV. The CDR3 sequence is 14 residues long. Trimming left V 4 bases short and J 10 bases short, with 19 bases between. The CDR3 DNA is TGTGCCAGCAGCTCAATTGGACAGCGCCCGGGAGCTTTCTTT. Its protein is CASSSIGQRPGAFF.

The chain carries TRBV5-4 and TRBJ2-1, with 7 positions matching TRBD2. The germline CDR1 and CDR2 sequences are SGHNT and YYREEE (reference sequence). The CDR3 covers 15 residues. Trimming cost V 0 bases and J 2 bases; bases outside gene matches: 2. This chain's CDR3 is CASSLERGAYNEQFF. As DNA, the CDR3 is TGTGCCAGCAGCTTGGAGCGGGGTGCCTACAATGAGCAGTTCTTC. Complete variable domain (other parts from reference TRBV5-4 and TRBJ2-1): ETGVTQSPTHLIKTRGQQVTLRCSSQSGHNTVSWYQQALGQGPQFIFQYYREEENGRGNFPPRFSGLQFPNYSSELNVNALELDDSALYLCASSLERGAYNEQFFGPGTRLTVL.